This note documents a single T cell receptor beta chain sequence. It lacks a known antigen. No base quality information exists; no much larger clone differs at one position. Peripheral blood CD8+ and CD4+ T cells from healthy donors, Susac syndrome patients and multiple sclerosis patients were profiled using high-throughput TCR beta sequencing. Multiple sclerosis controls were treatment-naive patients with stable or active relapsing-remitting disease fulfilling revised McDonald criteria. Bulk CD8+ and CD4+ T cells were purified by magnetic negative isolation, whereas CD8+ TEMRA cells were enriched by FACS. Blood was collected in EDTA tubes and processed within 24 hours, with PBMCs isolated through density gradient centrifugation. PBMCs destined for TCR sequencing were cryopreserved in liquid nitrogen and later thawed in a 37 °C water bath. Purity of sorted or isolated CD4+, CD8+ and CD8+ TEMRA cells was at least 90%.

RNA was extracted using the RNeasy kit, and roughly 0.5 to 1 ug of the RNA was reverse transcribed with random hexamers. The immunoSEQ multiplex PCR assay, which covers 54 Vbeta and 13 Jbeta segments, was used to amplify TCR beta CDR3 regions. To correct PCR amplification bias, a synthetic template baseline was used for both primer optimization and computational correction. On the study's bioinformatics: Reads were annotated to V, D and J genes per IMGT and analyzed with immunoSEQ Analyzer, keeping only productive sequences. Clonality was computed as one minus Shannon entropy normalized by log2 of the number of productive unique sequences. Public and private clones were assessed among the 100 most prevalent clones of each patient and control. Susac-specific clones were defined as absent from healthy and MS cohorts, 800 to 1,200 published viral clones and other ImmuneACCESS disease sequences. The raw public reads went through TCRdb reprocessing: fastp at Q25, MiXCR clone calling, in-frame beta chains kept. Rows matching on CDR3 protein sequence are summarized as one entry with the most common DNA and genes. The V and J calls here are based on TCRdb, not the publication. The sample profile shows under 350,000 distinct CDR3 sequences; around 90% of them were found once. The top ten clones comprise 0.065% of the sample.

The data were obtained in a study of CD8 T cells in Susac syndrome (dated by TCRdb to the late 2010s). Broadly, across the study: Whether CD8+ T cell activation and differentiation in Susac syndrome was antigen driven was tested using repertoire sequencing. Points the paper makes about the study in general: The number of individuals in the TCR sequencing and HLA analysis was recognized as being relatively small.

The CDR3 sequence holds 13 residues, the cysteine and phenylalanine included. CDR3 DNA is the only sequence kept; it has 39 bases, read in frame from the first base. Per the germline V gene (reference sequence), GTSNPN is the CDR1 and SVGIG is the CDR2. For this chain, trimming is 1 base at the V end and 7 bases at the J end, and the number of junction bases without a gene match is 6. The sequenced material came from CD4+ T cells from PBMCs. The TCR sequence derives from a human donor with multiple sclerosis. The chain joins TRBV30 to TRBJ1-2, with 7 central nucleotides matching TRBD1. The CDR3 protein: CAWSEQGPPGYTF. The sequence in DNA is TGTGCCTGGAGTGAACAGGGGCCCCCTGGCTACACCTTC.